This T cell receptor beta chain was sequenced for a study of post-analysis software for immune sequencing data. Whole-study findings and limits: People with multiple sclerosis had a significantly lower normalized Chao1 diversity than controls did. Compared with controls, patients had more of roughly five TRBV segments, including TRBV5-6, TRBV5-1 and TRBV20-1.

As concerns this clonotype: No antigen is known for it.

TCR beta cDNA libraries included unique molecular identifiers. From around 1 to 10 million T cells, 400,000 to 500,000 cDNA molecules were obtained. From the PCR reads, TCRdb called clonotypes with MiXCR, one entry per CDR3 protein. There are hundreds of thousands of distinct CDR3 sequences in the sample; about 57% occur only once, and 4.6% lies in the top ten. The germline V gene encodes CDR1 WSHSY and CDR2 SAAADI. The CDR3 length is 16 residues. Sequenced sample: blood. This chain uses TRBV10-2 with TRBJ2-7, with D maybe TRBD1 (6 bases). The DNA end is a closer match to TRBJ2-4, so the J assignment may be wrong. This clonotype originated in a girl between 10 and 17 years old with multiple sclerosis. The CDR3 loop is CASTDSKPLGANIQYF. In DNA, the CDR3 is TGCGCCAGCACCGACAGCAAACCGTTGGGGGCAAACATTCAGTACTTC.